A single sample gave rise to the 29 T cell receptor beta chains below, sequenced in a study of beta chain features in type 1 diabetes. Of the isolated RNA, all was reverse transcribed, and so the sequenced material was expressed TCRB transcripts. TCRdb's copy holds only in-frame clones and misses some; the assay was immunoSEQ multiplex PCR. The sample has 200,000 to 300,000 clones; under 70% are singletons. Sample: naive CD4+ T cells from blood. The receptors were sampled from a man aged 30-40 years in good health.

The CDR3 loop is CASSLRTGNTEAFF. The CDR3 region has the DNA TGTGCCAGCAGCTTACGGACAGGGAACACTGAAGCTTTCTTT. V and J are TRBV7-6 and TRBJ1-1; 7 positions agree with TRBD1. Germline values: CDR1 SGHVS, CDR2 FNYEAQ. CDR3 length: 14 residues. Trimming removed 2 bases from V and 1 base from J; junction bases left unmatched: 1.

Details on this clone: The sample has other DNA sequences that encode this CDR3 too. The genes are TRBV2 and TRBJ2-7; D gene unclear. V lost 5 bases and J 2 bases, leaving 4 bases between the germline ends. The CDR3 consists of 11 residues. Per the germline V gene, CDR1 is SNHLY and CDR2 is FYNNEI. CDR3 amino acids: CASSPTYEQYF. The CDR3 DNA is TGTGCCAGCAGTCCTACCTACGAGCAGTACTTC.

The rearrangement links TRBV30 to TRBJ2-1, with 13 bases matching TRBD2. The CDR3 extends over 15 amino acids. Germline assignment: CDR1 GTSNPN and CDR2 SVGIG (reference sequence). V dropped 3 bases and J dropped 8; count of bases not matched to a gene: 7. Here the CDR3 reads CAWSPGLAGVDEQFF. CDR3 coding DNA: TGTGCCTGGAGCCCCGGACTAGCGGGAGTAGATGAGCAGTTCTTC.

Here the CDR3 DNA reads TGTGCCAGCAGCTTGGGAATTGGCGGGACAGGGGTTGTGGAGACCCAGTACTTC. Amino acids: CASSLGIGGTGVVETQYF. The rearrangement joins TRBV7-9 to TRBJ2-5, with TRBD1 identical over 10 bases. The J segment lost 5 bases and the V segment lost 3 bases, leaving 15 bases of the junction unmatched. Germline-derived CDR1 and CDR2 are SEHNR and FQNEAQ (reference sequence). CDR3 length: 18 residues.

This clone occurred a few times. V is TRBV5-6 and J is TRBJ2-3, with D perhaps TRBD1 (6 bases). The V gene lost 3 bases and the J gene lost 1 base, with 9 bases spanning the gap. From germline, CDR1 is SGHDT and CDR2 YYEEEE. The CDR3 runs 14 residues. CDR3 bases: TGTGCCAGCAGCTCACAGGGTGGCACAGATACGCAGTATTTT. Protein: CASSSQGGTDTQYF.

This clone has just a few counts. The chain recombines TRBV4-3 with TRBJ2-7, with 10 bases that match TRBD2. CDR1 is LGHNA and CDR2 is YSLEER in the germline V gene. After removal of 4 bases from V and 4 bases from J, the junction contained 10 bases not matched to a gene. The CDR3 runs 16 residues. The CDR3 here is CASSRLGASGSYEQYF. The CDR3 bases are TGCGCCAGCAGCCGGCTAGGGGCTAGCGGGAGTTACGAGCAGTACTTC.

This clone was observed once. The gene calls are TRBV6-7 and TRBJ2-1; D is unresolved. TRBV6-7 is treated as an ORF (open reading frame) with a function not yet certain. Trimming removed 10 bases at V and 9 bases at J, with 13 bases between. The CDR3 length is 11 residues. The CDR3 region is CATLRASEQFF. DNA for the CDR3: TGTGCCACCTTGAGAGCTAGTGAGCAGTTCTTC.

The chain combines TRBV28 with TRBJ2-7, with a weak D call TRBD2 (5 bases). V shed 1 base and J shed 2 bases, with 12 bases lying between them. The CDR3 extends over 15 amino acids. Per germline, CDR1 MDHEN and CDR2 SYDVKM. CDR3 sequence (DNA): TGTGCCAGCAGTTTATTAGTGGACTGGGCCTACGAGCAGTACTTC. Translated, it gives CASSLLVDWAYEQYF.

This clone was counted once. The chain couples TRBV5-1 to TRBJ2-2, with D perhaps being TRBD1 or TRBD2 (6 bases each). CDR3 length equals 14 residues. Trimming removed 4 bases at V and 6 bases at J, with 13 bases between. Per germline, CDR1 SGHRS and CDR2 YFSETQ. The CDR3 sequence: CASSAQEGAGELFF. In DNA, the CDR3 is TGCGCCAGCAGCGCCCAGGAGGGGGCCGGGGAGCTGTTTTTT.

This chain joins TRBV7-2 and TRBJ2-7; D is ambiguous. The germline V gene has CDR1 SGHTA and CDR2 FQGNSA. The CDR3 contains 14 residues. The V end was cut by 5 bases, the J end by 0 bases, with 11 bases between. CDR3 DNA: TGTGCCAGCAGCCCCCCAGCGAGCTCCTACGAGCAGTACTTC. Encoded protein: CASSPPASSYEQYF.

The gene calls are TRBV20-1 and TRBJ2-7; D is unresolved. This CDR3 has 11 amino acids. CDR1 and CDR2 from the germline V gene are DFQATT and SNEGSKA (reference sequence). The V end lost 4 bases, the J end lost 2 bases, and 6 bases lay between the germline ends. The CDR3 loop is CSATITYEQYF. The CDR3, as DNA: TGCAGTGCTACGATTACCTACGAGCAGTACTTC.

The rearrangement uses TRBV29-1 and TRBJ2-5; 9 nucleotides align to TRBD1. Germline V CDR1 and CDR2: SQVTM, ANQGSEA. Unmatched junction bases numbered 7, after V lost 3 bases and J lost 5 bases. This CDR3 has 14 residues. CDR3 DNA: TGCAGCGTTGACGCGGGGGACAGGGTTGAGACCCAGTACTTC. Its translation: CSVDAGDRVETQYF. The entire variable domain, with the rest obtained from reference TRBV29-1 and TRBJ2-5, is as follows: SAVISQKPSRDICQRGTSLTIQCQVDSQVTMMFWYRQQPGQSLTLIATANQGSEATYESGFVIDKFPISRPNLTFSTLTVSNMSPEDSSIYLCSVDAGDRVETQYFGPGTRLLVL.

This sequence joins TRBV25-1 and TRBJ1-6; D might be TRBD1 (5 bases). Deletions cut 5 bases from V and 10 bases from J, with 9 bases between. This CDR3 has 12 amino acids. The V gene's germline CDR1 is MGHDK and CDR2 SYGVNS. For the CDR3, the DNA is TGTGCCAGCAGTTCACCAGGGTCACCCCTCCACTTT. As protein: CASSSPGSPLHF.

This sequence joins TRBV7-8 and TRBJ2-7; tentative D call: TRBD1 (5 bases). This CDR3 contains 11 residues. The germline CDR1 and CDR2 sequences are SGHVS and FQNEAQ. The V end lost 7 bases, the J end lost 7 bases, and 11 bases lay between the germline ends. This CDR3 is CASNLAGEQYF. The CDR3, as DNA: TGTGCCAGCAATCTGGCAGGGGAGCAGTACTTC.

The chain carries TRBV13 and TRBJ1-1; D is perhaps TRBD1 (6 bases). Germline CDR1 reads PRHDT; CDR2 reads FYEKMQ (reference sequence). V was cut by 4 bases and J by 0 bases, with 18 bases left in between. The CDR3 sequence is 17 residues long. The CDR3 region is CASSSRGRTDLNTEAFF. For the CDR3, the DNA is TGTGCCAGCAGCTCACGTGGTAGGACAGACCTGAACACTGAAGCTTTCTTT.

In this sample, this clone turned up a few times. This chain joins TRBV30 and TRBJ2-3; either TRBD1 or TRBD2 may supply D (5 bases each). CDR3 length: 13 amino acids. With 1 base removed from V and 6 bases from J, the gap between germline ends came to 11 bases. Germline assignment: CDR1 GTSNPN and CDR2 SVGIG (reference sequence). Here the CDR3 DNA reads TGTGCCTGGAGTGCCTCCGGGGCGGATACGCAGTATTTT. This translates into CAWSASGADTQYF.

CDR3: CSVWDSSYNEQFF. CDR3 sequence (DNA): TGCAGCGTTTGGGACAGCTCCTACAATGAGCAGTTCTTC. This chain uses TRBV29-1 with TRBJ2-1; 7 positions agree with TRBD1. This CDR3 spans 13 amino acids. Germline CDR1 is SQVTM and CDR2 is ANQGSEA. Unmatched junction bases numbered 1, after V lost 5 bases and J lost 0 bases.

This chain uses TRBV6-5 with TRBJ1-1; 7 nucleotides line up with TRBD1. This CDR3 has 13 residues. Germline CDR1 and CDR2: MNHEY and SVGAGI. Trimming took 0 bases from V and 11 from J; bases not matched to a gene: 6. Here the CDR3 reads CASSYSKGARAFF. The DNA for the CDR3 is TGTGCCAGCAGTTACTCGAAGGGGGCGCGGGCTTTCTTT.

The chain recombines TRBV27 with TRBJ2-7; D uncertain. Trimming took 3 bases from V and 3 from J, leaving 15 bases between them. Germline-derived CDR1 and CDR2 are MNHEY and SMNVEV (reference sequence). The CDR3 length is 15 residues. CDR3 sequence: CASSFAETRIYEQYF. The CDR3 bases are TGTGCCAGCAGTTTCGCCGAGACGCGAATCTACGAGCAGTACTTC.

V is TRBV7-2 and J is TRBJ2-1; 7 nucleotides align to TRBD2. The length of the CDR3 is 12 residues. J lost 9 bases, V lost 2 bases, and 1 base had no gene match. Per the germline V gene, CDR1 is SGHTA and CDR2 is FQGNSA. The DNA for the CDR3 is TGTGCCAGCAGCTTATTAGCGGGTGAGCAGTTCTTC. It encodes CASSLLAGEQFF.

V and J are TRBV19 and TRBJ2-5; possibly TRBD1 for D (6 bases). The CDR3 is made up of 13 amino acids. CDR1 is LNHDA and CDR2 is SQIVND in the germline V gene (reference sequence). V lost 5 bases and J 1 base, leaving 8 bases between the germline ends. CDR3 residues: CASSPTGQETQYF. Written as DNA, the CDR3 is TGTGCCAGTAGTCCGACAGGCCAAGAGACCCAGTACTTC.

The genes are TRBV5-1 and TRBJ2-1; TRBD1 matches 9 bases. The germline V gene has CDR1 SGHRS and CDR2 YFSETQ. There are 15 residues in the CDR3. The J segment lost 2 bases and the V segment lost 5 bases, leaving 5 bases of the junction unmatched. In DNA form, the CDR3 reads TGCGCCAGCAGAATGGGACAGGGAACCTACAATGAGCAGTTCTTC. Protein sequence: CASRMGQGTYNEQFF.

Only one count was recorded for this clone. The chain is built from TRBV6-6 and TRBJ1-2, with D maybe TRBD1 (5 bases). The CDR3 length is 13 residues. CDR1 and CDR2 from the germline V gene are MNHNY and SVGAGI (reference sequence). V shed 2 bases and J shed 5 bases, with 9 bases lying between them. CDR3 bases: TGTGCCAGCAGTTACGGGACTCGTTATGGCTACACCTTC. It codes for CASSYGTRYGYTF.

This clone showed up just once. CDR3 region: CAWSVFSGANVLTF. Written as DNA, the CDR3 is TGTGCCTGGAGTGTTTTCTCTGGGGCCAACGTCCTGACTTTC. The gene calls are TRBV30 and TRBJ2-6; D gene unclear. Per the germline V gene, CDR1 is GTSNPN and CDR2 is SVGIG (reference sequence). Trimming removed 0 bases at V and 0 bases at J, with 3 bases between. The CDR3 totals 14 residues.

J is TRBJ1-5 and V is TRBV30, with a possible D match to TRBD1 (5 bases). CDR1 is GTSNPN and CDR2 is SVGIG in the germline V gene (reference sequence). The germline V and J ends were trimmed by 1 base and 5 bases, with 12 bases remaining between them. The CDR3 is made up of 14 amino acids. CDR3: CAWSAAGRDQPQHF. As DNA, the CDR3 is TGTGCCTGGAGTGCTGCAGGGAGGGATCAGCCCCAGCATTTT. The full variable domain, completed using reference TRBV30 and TRBJ1-5, is SQTIHQWPATLVQPVGSPLSLECTVEGTSNPNLYWYRQAAGRGLQLLFYSVGIGQISSEVPQNLSASRPQDRQFILSSKKLLLSDSGFYLCAWSAAGRDQPQHFGDGTRLSIL.

A remark on this clone: Other DNA variants within this sample encode the same CDR3. V gene TRBV30 combines with J gene TRBJ2-5, with a weak D call TRBD1 (6 bases). The germline V gene encodes CDR1 GTSNPN and CDR2 SVGIG (reference sequence). The CDR3 is made up of 14 amino acids. The ends were cut back, 1 base at V and 5 bases at J, with 14 bases in the middle. The CDR3 DNA is TGTGCCTGGAGTGGGCAGGGGAGAGGCGAGACCCAGTACTTC. Translation gives CAWSGQGRGETQYF.

The V call is TRBV5-1, the J call TRBJ2-3; TRBD2 matches at 8 bases. The V gene's germline CDR1 is SGHRS and CDR2 YFSETQ. Unmatched junction bases numbered 13, after V lost 2 bases and J lost 5 bases. This CDR3 comprises 17 residues. CDR3 in DNA: TGCGCCAGCAGCTTTTTCCCTCCGGGACTAGGAGTAGATACGCAGTATTTT. Translation: CASSFFPPGLGVDTQYF.

The table lists this clone with a few counts. The chain carries TRBV30 and TRBJ2-5, with no clear D. From germline, CDR1 is GTSNPN and CDR2 SVGIG (reference sequence). The CDR3 loop spans 12 amino acids. Trimming left V 3 bases short and J 4 bases short, with 9 bases between. The CDR3 DNA sequence: TGTGCCTGGAGCTCCCCGGTAGAGACCCAGTACTTC. Translated, it gives CAWSSPVETQYF. Looking up the rest from reference TRBV30 and TRBJ2-5 gives the full variable domain: SQTIHQWPATLVQPVGSPLSLECTVEGTSNPNLYWYRQAAGRGLQLLFYSVGIGQISSEVPQNLSASRPQDRQFILSSKKLLLSDSGFYLCAWSSPVETQYFGPGTRLLVL.

This rearrangement joins TRBV6-6 to TRBJ2-1; D perhaps matches TRBD1 (5 bases). Per germline, CDR1 MNHNY and CDR2 SVGAGI (reference sequence). Trimming cost V 0 bases and J 6 bases, with 12 bases left between them. The CDR3 covers 15 residues. The CDR3 protein is CASSYSLTGPNEQFF. The CDR3 DNA sequence: TGTGCCAGCAGTTACTCCCTAACAGGTCCCAATGAGCAGTTCTTC.